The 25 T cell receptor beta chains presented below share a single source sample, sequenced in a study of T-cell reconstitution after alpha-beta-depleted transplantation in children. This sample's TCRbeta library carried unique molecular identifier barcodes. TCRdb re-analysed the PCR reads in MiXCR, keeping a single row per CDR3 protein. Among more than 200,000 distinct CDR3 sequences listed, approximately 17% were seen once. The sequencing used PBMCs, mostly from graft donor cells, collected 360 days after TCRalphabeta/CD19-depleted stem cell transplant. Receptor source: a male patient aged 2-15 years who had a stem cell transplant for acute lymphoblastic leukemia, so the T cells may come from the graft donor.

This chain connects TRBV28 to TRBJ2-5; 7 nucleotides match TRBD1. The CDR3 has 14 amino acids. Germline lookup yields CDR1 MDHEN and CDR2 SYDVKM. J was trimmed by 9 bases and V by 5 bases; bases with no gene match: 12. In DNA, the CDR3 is TGTGCCAGCAGTCTTGGACAGGCCAGTGGGGCCCAGTACTTC. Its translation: CASSLGQASGAQYF.

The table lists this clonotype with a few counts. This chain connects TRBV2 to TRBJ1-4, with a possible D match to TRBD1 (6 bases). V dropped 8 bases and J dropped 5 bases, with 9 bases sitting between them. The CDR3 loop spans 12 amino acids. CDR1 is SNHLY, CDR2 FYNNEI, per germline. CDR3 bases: TGTGCCAGCGGACAGAGAAATGAAAAACTGTTTTTT. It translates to CASGQRNEKLFF.

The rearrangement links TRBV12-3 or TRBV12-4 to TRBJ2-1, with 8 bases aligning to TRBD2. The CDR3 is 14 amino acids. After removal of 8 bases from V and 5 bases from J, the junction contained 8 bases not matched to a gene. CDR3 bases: TGTGCCAGCTCGCCGGGGGGGCCCGACAATGAGCAGTTCTTC. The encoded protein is CASSPGGPDNEQFF.

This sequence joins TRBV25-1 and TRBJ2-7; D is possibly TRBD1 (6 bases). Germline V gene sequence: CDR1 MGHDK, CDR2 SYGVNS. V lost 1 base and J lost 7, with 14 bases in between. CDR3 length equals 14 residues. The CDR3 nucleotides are TGTGCCAGCAGTGAATGGGTGACAAGGGGGGAGCAGTACTTC. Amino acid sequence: CASSEWVTRGEQYF.

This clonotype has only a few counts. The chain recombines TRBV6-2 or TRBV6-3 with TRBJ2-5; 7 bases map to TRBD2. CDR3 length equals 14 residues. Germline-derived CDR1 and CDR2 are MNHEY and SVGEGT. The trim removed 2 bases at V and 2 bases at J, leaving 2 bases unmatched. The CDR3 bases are TGTGCCAGCAGTTACAGACTAGCACAAGAGACCCAGTACTTC. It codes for CASSYRLAQETQYF.

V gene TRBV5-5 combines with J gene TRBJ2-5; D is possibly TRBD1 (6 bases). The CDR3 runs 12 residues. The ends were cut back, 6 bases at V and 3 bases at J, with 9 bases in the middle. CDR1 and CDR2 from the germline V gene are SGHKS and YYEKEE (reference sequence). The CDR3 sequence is CASNHREETQYF. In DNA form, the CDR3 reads TGTGCCAGCAATCACAGGGAAGAGACCCAGTACTTC.

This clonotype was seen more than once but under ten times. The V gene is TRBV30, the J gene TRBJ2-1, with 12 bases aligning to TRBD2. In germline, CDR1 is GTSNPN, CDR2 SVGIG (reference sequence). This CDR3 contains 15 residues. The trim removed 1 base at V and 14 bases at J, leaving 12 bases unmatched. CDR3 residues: CAWSEVLAGGQGEFF. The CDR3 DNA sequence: TGTGCCTGGAGTGAGGTACTAGCGGGGGGCCAAGGGGAGTTCTTC.

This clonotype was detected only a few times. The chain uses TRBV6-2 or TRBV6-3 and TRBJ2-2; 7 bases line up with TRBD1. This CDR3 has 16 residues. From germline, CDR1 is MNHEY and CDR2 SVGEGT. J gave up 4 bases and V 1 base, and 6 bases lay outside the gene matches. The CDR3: CASSYFEGASTGELFF. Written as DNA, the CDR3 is TGTGCCAGCAGTTACTTCGAGGGGGCGAGCACCGGGGAGCTGTTTTTT.

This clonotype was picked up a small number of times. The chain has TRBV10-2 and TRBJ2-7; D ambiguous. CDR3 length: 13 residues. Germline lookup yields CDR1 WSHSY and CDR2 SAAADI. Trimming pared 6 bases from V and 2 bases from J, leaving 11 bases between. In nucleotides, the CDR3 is TGCGCCAGCAGGAAGGGCCCCACCTACGAGCAGTACTTC. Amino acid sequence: CASRKGPTYEQYF.

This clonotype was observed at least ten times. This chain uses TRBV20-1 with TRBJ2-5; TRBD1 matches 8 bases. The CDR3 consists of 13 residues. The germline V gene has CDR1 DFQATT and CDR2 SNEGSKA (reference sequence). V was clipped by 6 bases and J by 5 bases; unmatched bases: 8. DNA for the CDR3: TGCAGTGCAAGCCGACAGGGGCGGGAGACCCAGTACTTC. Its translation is CSASRQGRETQYF.

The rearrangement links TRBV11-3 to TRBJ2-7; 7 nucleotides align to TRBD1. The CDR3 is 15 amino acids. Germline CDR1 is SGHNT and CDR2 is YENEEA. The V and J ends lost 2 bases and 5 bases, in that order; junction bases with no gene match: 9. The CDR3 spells CASSLIPTGVHEQYF. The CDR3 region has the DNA TGTGCCAGCAGCTTAATCCCCACAGGGGTCCACGAGCAGTACTTC.

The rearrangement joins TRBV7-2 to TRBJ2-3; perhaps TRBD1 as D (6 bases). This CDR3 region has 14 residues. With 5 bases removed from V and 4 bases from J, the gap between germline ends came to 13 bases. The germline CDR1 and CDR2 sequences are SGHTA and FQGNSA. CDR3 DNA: TGTGCCAGCAGCATTTTTGGACAGCCAGATACGCAGTATTTT. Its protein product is CASSIFGQPDTQYF.

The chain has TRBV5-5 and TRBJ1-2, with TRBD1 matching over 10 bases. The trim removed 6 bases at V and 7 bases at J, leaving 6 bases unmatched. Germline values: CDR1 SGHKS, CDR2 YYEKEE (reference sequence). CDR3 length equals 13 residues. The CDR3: CASIRDRGTGYTF. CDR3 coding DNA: TGTGCCAGCATAAGGGACAGGGGTACTGGCTACACCTTC.

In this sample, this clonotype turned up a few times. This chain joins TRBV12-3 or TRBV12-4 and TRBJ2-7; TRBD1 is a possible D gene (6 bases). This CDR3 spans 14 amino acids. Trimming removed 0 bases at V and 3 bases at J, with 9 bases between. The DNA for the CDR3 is TGTGCCAGCAGTTTAGCTGAGGACAGCTACGAGCAGTACTTC. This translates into CASSLAEDSYEQYF.

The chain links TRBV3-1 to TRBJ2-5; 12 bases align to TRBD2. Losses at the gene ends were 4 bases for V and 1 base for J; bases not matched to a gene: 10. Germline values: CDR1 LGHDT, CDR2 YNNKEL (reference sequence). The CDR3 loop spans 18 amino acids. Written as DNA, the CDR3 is TGTGCCAGCAGCCCCCGGACTAGCGGGGTCCTGGTCCAAGAGACCCAGTACTTC. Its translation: CASSPRTSGVLVQETQYF.

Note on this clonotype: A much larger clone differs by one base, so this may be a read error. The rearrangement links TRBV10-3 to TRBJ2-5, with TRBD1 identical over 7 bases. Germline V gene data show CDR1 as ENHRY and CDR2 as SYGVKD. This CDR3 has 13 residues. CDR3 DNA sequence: TGTGCCACCAGTGCGACAGGGATAGAGACCCAGTACTTC. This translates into CATSATGIETQYF.

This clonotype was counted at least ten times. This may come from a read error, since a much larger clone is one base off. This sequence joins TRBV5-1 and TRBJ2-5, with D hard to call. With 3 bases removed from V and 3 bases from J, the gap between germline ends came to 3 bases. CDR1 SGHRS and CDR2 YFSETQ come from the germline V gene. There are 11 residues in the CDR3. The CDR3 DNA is TGCGCCAGCAGCTGGGAAGAGACCCAGTACTTC. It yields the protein CASSWEETQYF.

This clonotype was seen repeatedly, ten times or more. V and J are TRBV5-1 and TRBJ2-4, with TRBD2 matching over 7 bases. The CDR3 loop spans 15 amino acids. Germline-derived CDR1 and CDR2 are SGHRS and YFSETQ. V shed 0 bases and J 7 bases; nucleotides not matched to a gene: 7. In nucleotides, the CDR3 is TGCGCCAGCAGCTTGGGTCCAGCGGGAACGAACATTCAGTACTTC. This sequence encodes CASSLGPAGTNIQYF.

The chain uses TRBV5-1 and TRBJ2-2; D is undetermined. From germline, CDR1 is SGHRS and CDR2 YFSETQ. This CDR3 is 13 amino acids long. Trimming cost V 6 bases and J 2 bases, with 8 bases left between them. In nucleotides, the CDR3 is TGCGCCAGCAAAAAGGATAACACCGGGGAGCTGTTTTTT. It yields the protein CASKKDNTGELFF.

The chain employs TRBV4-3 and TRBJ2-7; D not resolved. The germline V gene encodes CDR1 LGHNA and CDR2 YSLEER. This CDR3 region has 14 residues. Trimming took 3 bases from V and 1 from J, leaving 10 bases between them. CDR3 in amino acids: CASSQRTPSYEQYF. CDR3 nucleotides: TGCGCCAGCAGCCAGAGGACGCCTTCCTACGAGCAGTACTTC.

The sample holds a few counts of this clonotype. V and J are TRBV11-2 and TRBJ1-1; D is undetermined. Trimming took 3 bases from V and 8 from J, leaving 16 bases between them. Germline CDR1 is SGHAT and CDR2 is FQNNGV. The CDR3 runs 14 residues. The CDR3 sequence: CASSLISKSREAFF. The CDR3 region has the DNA TGTGCCAGCAGCTTGATTTCCAAAAGTAGGGAAGCTTTCTTT.

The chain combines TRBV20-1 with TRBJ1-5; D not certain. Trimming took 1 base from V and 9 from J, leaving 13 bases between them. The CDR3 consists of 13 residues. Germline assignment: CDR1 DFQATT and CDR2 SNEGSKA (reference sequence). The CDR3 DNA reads TGCAGTGCTAGAGTACCGCTTAGGTGGCCCCAGCATTTT. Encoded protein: CSARVPLRWPQHF.

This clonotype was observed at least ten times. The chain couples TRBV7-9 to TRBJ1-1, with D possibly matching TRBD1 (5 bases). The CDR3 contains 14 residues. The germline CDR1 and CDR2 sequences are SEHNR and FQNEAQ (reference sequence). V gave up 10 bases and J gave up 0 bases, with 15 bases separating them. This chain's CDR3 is CATQRGELNTEAFF. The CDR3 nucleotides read TGTGCCACCCAGAGGGGAGAATTGAACACTGAAGCTTTCTTT.

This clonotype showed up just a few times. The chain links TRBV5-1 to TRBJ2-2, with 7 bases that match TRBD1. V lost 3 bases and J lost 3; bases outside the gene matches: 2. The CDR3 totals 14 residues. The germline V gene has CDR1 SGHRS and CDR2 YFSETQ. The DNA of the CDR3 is TGCGCCAGCAGCTGGACAGGAGACACCGGGGAGCTGTTTTTT. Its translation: CASSWTGDTGELFF.

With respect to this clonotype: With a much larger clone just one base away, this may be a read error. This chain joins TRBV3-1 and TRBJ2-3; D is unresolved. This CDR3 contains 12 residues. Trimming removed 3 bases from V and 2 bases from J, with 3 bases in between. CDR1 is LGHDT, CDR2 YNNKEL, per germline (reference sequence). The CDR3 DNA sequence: TGTGCCAGCAGCCATGACACAGATACGCAGTATTTT. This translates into CASSHDTDTQYF.